Each of the 26 T cell receptor beta chains below was sequenced from the same sample in a study of T cells in Graves' hyperthyroidism and ophthalmopathy. TCR beta CDR3 sequences were amplified from RNA transcripts. A first-round RT-PCR of the TCR CDR3 used the HTBI primer set. TCRdb re-derived calls from the multiplex PCR reads in MiXCR, one entry per CDR3 protein. The repertoire holds more than 350,000 distinct CDR3 sequences, with 12% to 15% as singletons. Sequencing was done on a sample of blood. Receptors originate from a woman aged 60-70 years with Graves' ophthalmopathy.

This clonotype was observed many times. The CDR3 coding sequence is TGTGCCAGCAGTGATAACGTGAATGAGCAGTTCTTC. Protein product: CASSDNVNEQFF. The V and J genes are TRBV2 and TRBJ2-1; D ambiguous. There are 12 residues in the CDR3. V shed 3 bases and J shed 7 bases, with 7 bases lying between them. Germline-derived CDR1 and CDR2 are SNHLY and FYNNEI.

The V call is TRBV20-1, the J call TRBJ1-4; 7 bases map to TRBD1. Germline CDR1 reads DFQATT; CDR2 reads SNEGSKA (reference sequence). V gave up 2 bases and J gave up 2 bases; unmatched junction bases: 2. The CDR3 loop spans 14 amino acids. Here the CDR3 DNA reads TGCAGTGCTAGATCGGGACAGACTAATGAAAAACTGTTTTTT. Protein sequence: CSARSGQTNEKLFF.

This clonotype was observed at least ten times. The J gene is TRBJ2-7, the V gene TRBV19; TRBD1 agrees at 11 bases. This CDR3 comprises 14 residues. The germline CDR1 and CDR2 sequences are LNHDA and SQIVND (reference sequence). V was clipped by 7 bases and J by 3 bases; unmatched bases: 5. CDR3 protein: CASTAGTGGYEQYF. CDR3 DNA: TGTGCCAGTACCGCCGGGACAGGGGGCTACGAGCAGTACTTC.

V gene TRBV6-5 combines with J gene TRBJ2-1; TRBD2 agrees at 10 bases. The CDR3 contains 19 residues. The V segment lost 0 bases and the J segment 5 bases; nucleotides outside the gene matches: 13. Germline CDR1 and CDR2: MNHEY and SVGAGI. CDR3 nucleotides: TGTGCCAGCAGTTACTCGGGACTGTCGCGAGCGGGAGGGCACAATGAGCAGTTCTTC. Amino acids: CASSYSGLSRAGGHNEQFF.

This clonotype was found many times. The chain employs TRBV28 and TRBJ2-3; TRBD2 matches at 9 bases. J lost 0 bases, V lost 2 bases, and 3 bases had no gene match. Germline V gene lookup returns CDR1 MDHEN and CDR2 SYDVKM. The CDR3 is 16 residues long. As DNA, the CDR3 is TGTGCCAGCAGTTTAAATGCGGGAGGGAGCACAGATACGCAGTATTTT. Translating gives CASSLNAGGSTDTQYF.

This clonotype has only a few counts. V gene TRBV30 combines with J gene TRBJ1-2; D is possibly TRBD1 (6 bases). The CDR3 contains 16 residues. Germline CDR1 reads GTSNPN; CDR2 reads SVGIG (reference sequence). V was clipped by 1 base and J by 3 bases, with 18 bases between them. CDR3 sequence: CAWSGVEGERYYGYTF. The CDR3 bases are TGTGCCTGGAGTGGAGTGGAGGGGGAGAGGTACTATGGCTACACCTTC. The complete variable domain, with remaining parts taken from reference TRBV30 and TRBJ1-2, reads SQTIHQWPATLVQPVGSPLSLECTVEGTSNPNLYWYRQAAGRGLQLLFYSVGIGQISSEVPQNLSASRPQDRQFILSSKKLLLSDSGFYLCAWSGVEGERYYGYTFGSGTRLTVV.

This rearrangement joins TRBV11-2 to TRBJ2-3; 13 positions match TRBD2. The CDR3 extends over 17 amino acids. Per the germline V gene, CDR1 is SGHAT and CDR2 is FQNNGV. V trimming: 4 bases; J trimming: 4 bases; junction bases outside the gene matches: 8. CDR3 nucleotides: TGTGCCAGCAGCTCGACTAGCGGGAGGAGCGAGCCAGATACGCAGTATTTT. Its protein product is CASSSTSGRSEPDTQYF. The variable domain in full, completed from reference TRBV11-2 and TRBJ2-3, reads EAGVAQSPRYKIIEKRQSVAFWCNPISGHATLYWYQQILGQGPKLLIQFQNNGVVDDSQLPKDRFSAERLKGVDSTLKIQPAKLEDSAVYLCASSSTSGRSEPDTQYFGPGTRLTVL.

This clonotype was seen a few times. The CDR3 DNA reads as TGTGCCAGCAGGGACACCGGGACAGGGCTTTCACCCCTCCACTTT. Protein sequence: CASRDTGTGLSPLHF. V and J are TRBV12-3 or TRBV12-4 and TRBJ1-6; 9 bases line up with TRBD1. The CDR3 totals 15 residues. J lost 9 bases, V lost 6 bases, and 9 bases had no gene match.

This clonotype was counted many times. V is TRBV9 and J is TRBJ2-7; TRBD1 matches at 7 bases. From germline, CDR1 is SGDLS and CDR2 YYNGEE. J lost 5 bases, V lost 3 bases, and 8 bases had no gene match. CDR3 length equals 14 residues. The CDR3 protein is CASSGDTGVDEQYF. The CDR3 nucleotides read TGTGCCAGCAGCGGAGACACAGGGGTCGACGAGCAGTACTTC.

This clonotype appeared once. The CDR3 DNA reads as TGTGCCAGCAGCTTAGTATCGCTGCTCTCCTACAATGAGCAGTTCTTC. It yields the protein CASSLVSLLSYNEQFF. V is TRBV7-3 and J is TRBJ2-1; D unclear. CDR1 is SGHTA and CDR2 is FQGTGA in the germline V gene. The CDR3 is 16 amino acids. The germline V and J ends were trimmed by 2 bases and 0 bases, with 11 bases remaining between them.

The CDR3 loop reads CASSTPGGRERGELFF. In DNA, the CDR3 is TGCGCCAGCAGCACCCCCGGCGGGAGGGAACGCGGGGAGCTGTTTTTT. The chain employs TRBV5-1 and TRBJ2-2; 9 positions match TRBD2. Trimming took 4 bases from V and 7 from J; bases not matched to a gene: 11. Germline assignment: CDR1 SGHRS and CDR2 YFSETQ. The CDR3 loop spans 16 amino acids.

This clonotype was observed a handful of times. The rearrangement links TRBV18 to TRBJ1-5; D gene uncertain. The CDR3 has 14 amino acids. Germline CDR1 reads KGHSH; CDR2 reads LQKENI. V gave up 1 base and J gave up 4 bases, with 8 bases separating them. In DNA form, the CDR3 reads TGTGCCAGCTCACCACGTCAGGAAAATCAGCCCCAGCATTTT. Its protein is CASSPRQENQPQHF.

This clonotype was seen a few times. For the CDR3, the DNA is TGTGCCAGCAGCTTATATGAGACTAGCGGCGGGGAGCTGTTTTTT. Translating it yields CASSLYETSGGELFF. V gene TRBV7-3 combines with J gene TRBJ2-2; 9 nucleotides match TRBD2. Germline assignment: CDR1 SGHTA and CDR2 FQGTGA. This CDR3 has 15 amino acids. V dropped 2 bases and J dropped 7; count of bases not matched to a gene: 5.

This clonotype was recorded a few times. The chain has TRBV27 and TRBJ1-3, with D possibly matching TRBD1 (5 bases). The CDR3 runs to 15 residues. V was trimmed by 2 bases and J by 4 bases, leaving 12 bases between them. Per the germline V gene, CDR1 is MNHEY and CDR2 is SMNVEV (reference sequence). CDR3 protein: CASSLGWGTGNTIYF. The CDR3, as DNA: TGTGCCAGCAGTTTAGGTTGGGGGACGGGAAACACCATATATTTT.

The chain has TRBV5-1 and TRBJ1-1; 8 positions match TRBD1. CDR3 length: 15 residues. From germline, CDR1 is SGHRS and CDR2 YFSETQ. V lost 3 bases and J lost 2; bases outside the gene matches: 6. The CDR3 nucleotides read TGCGCCAGCAGCTCAGGGGACAGGACTAACACTGAAGCTTTCTTT. Residues: CASSSGDRTNTEAFF.

At least ten counts were recorded for this clonotype. This rearrangement joins TRBV30 to TRBJ1-3, with D maybe TRBD1 (6 bases). This CDR3 is 14 amino acids long. Germline V gene lookup returns CDR1 GTSNPN and CDR2 SVGIG (reference sequence). The CDR3 protein is CGGTGTNSGNTIYF. The DNA of the CDR3 is TGTGGAGGAACAGGGACTAACTCTGGAAACACCATATATTTT.

This clonotype was detected ten times or more. V usage is TRBV7-2 and J usage is TRBJ2-1, with 10 bases identical to TRBD2. The germline gives CDR1 SGHTA, CDR2 FQGNSA. The CDR3 loop spans 16 amino acids. With V trimmed by 1 base and J by 6 bases, 6 bases remained unmatched. The CDR3 DNA reads TGTGCCAGCAGCTTAGGCATAGCGGGAGGAGGCAATGAGCAGTTCTTC. This sequence encodes CASSLGIAGGGNEQFF.

The chain combines TRBV24-1 with TRBJ2-7; D remains unclear. Trimming took 7 bases from V and 0 from J, leaving 6 bases between them. The CDR3 length is 12 residues. Germline V lookup: CDR1 KGHDR, CDR2 SFDVKD. The CDR3 DNA follows: TGTGCCACCAGAGGGAACTCCTACGAGCAGTACTTC. It codes for CATRGNSYEQYF.

This clonotype came up many times. The chain recombines TRBV27 with TRBJ2-7; possibly TRBD1 or TRBD2 for D (5 bases each). Germline V CDR1 and CDR2: MNHEY, SMNVEV (reference sequence). V was cut by 10 bases and J by 5 bases, with 15 bases left in between. The CDR3 totals 12 residues. DNA for the CDR3: TGTGCCACCCGGCGAGGGGCCGACGAGCAGTACTTC. This gives the protein CATRRGADEQYF.

There are a few counts of this clonotype. This chain uses TRBV9 with TRBJ2-5; D is ambiguous. The germline V and J ends were trimmed by 2 bases and 1 base, with 12 bases remaining between them. There are 15 residues in the CDR3. Germline V gene lookup returns CDR1 SGDLS and CDR2 YYNGEE. CDR3 amino acids: CASSVAMLTQETQYF. In nucleotides, the CDR3 is TGTGCCAGCAGCGTGGCTATGTTGACCCAAGAGACCCAGTACTTC.

This clonotype has only a few counts. The rearrangement uses TRBV28 and TRBJ2-7; D is uncertain. Trimming took 6 bases from V and 2 from J, leaving 17 bases between them. CDR3 length: 15 residues. CDR1 and CDR2 (germline): MDHEN, SYDVKM. CDR3 sequence reads: CASRSSGSRTYEQYF. The CDR3 coding sequence is TGTGCCAGCAGGTCTTCTGGATCAAGGACCTACGAGCAGTACTTC.

This chain joins TRBV20-1 and TRBJ1-4, with D uncertain. The CDR3 loop spans 13 amino acids. V was cut by 3 bases and J by 6 bases, with 11 bases left in between. Germline CDR1 and CDR2: DFQATT and SNEGSKA (reference sequence). For the CDR3, the DNA is TGCAGTGCTAGCGGCCGGCCATATGAAAAACTGTTTTTT. Amino acid sequence: CSASGRPYEKLFF.

This clonotype occurred a few times. The chain combines TRBV19 with TRBJ2-5; D might be TRBD2 (5 bases). V was cut by 6 bases and J by 4 bases, with 15 bases left in between. The CDR3 spans 14 residues. The germline V gene has CDR1 LNHDA and CDR2 SQIVND (reference sequence). This CDR3 reads CASSPGVSVETQYF. The CDR3 DNA follows: TGTGCCAGTAGCCCCGGGGTGAGCGTAGAGACCCAGTACTTC. Full variable domain (missing parts from reference TRBV19 and TRBJ2-5): DGGITQSPKYLFRKEGQNVTLSCEQNLNHDAMYWYRQDPGQGLRLIYYSQIVNDFQKGDIAEGYSVSREKKESFPLTVTSAQKNPTAFYLCASSPGVSVETQYFGPGTRLLVL.

This clonotype was picked up many times. This chain links TRBV10-1 with TRBJ2-3; D gene uncertain. This CDR3 has 16 residues. CDR1 is WNHNN, CDR2 SYGVQD, per germline (reference sequence). Trimming took 4 bases from V and 1 from J, leaving 15 bases between them. CDR3 protein: CASSGSHRWGTDTQYF. CDR3 nucleotide sequence: TGCGCCAGCAGTGGAAGCCACCGGTGGGGCACAGATACGCAGTATTTT.

There are many counts of this clonotype. The chain has TRBV5-1 and TRBJ2-7, with 11 bases lining up with TRBD2. With V trimmed by 0 bases and J by 6 bases, 5 bases remained unmatched. Germline loops: CDR1 SGHRS, CDR2 YFSETQ. The CDR3 covers 15 residues. The CDR3 nucleotides read TGCGCCAGCAGCTTGGACGCTAGCGGGAGGCCCGAGCAGTACTTC. This codes for CASSLDASGRPEQYF. Complete variable domain (other parts from reference TRBV5-1 and TRBJ2-7): KAGVTQTPRYLIKTRGQQVTLSCSPISGHRSVSWYQQTPGQGLQFLFEYFSETQRNKGNFPGRFSGRQFSNSRSEMNVSTLELGDSALYLCASSLDASGRPEQYFGPGTRLTVT.

Note on this clonotype: This may stem from a read error, because a much larger clone lies one nucleotide away. This chain's CDR3 is CSARKNEANTGAFF. The CDR3 DNA sequence: TGCAGTGCTAGAAAAAATGAGGCGAACACTGGAGCTTTCTTT. The chain joins TRBV20-1 to TRBJ1-1; D is uncertain. Germline values: CDR1 DFQATT, CDR2 SNEGSKA (reference sequence). The CDR3 consists of 14 residues.